This TCR beta chain was retrieved from a study of post-analysis software for immune sequencing data. Broader study findings: In patients, TRBV5-6, TRBV5-1 and TRBV20-1 belonged to roughly five TRBV segments found more frequently than in controls. The normalized Chao1 diversity of multiple sclerosis patients was significantly lower than that of controls.

To note about this clonotype: Its antigen is not known.

The authors incorporated unique molecular identifiers into the TCR beta cDNA libraries. A single record per CDR3 protein comes from TCRdb applying MiXCR to the PCR reads. In the table there are approximately 730,000 distinct CDR3 sequences, about half of which are singletons. V lost 2 bases and J lost 6, with 8 bases in between. The CDR3 sequence is 12 residues long. The V gene's germline CDR1 is MRHNA and CDR2 SNTAGT. Input material: blood. The chain carries TRBV6-4 and TRBJ2-7, with a possible D match to TRBD1 (6 bases). The TCR originated in a girl between 10 and 17 years old with multiple sclerosis. CDR3 DNA: TGTGCCAGCAGTGACGTAGGGGGCGAGCAGTACTTC. Protein product: CASSDVGGEQYF.